Listed below are T cell receptor beta chains from one sample, sequenced in a study of blood T cell repertoires in COVID-19. The data were produced by immunoSEQ multiplex PCR, yet TCRdb's version contains in-frame clones alone and is incomplete. The table includes more than 35,000 clones, 80% detected once. The sample was peripheral blood. The receptors originated from a woman in her 70s with acute or convalescent COVID-19. Each CDR3 is given with its conserved first and last residue. The D gene is left open where the match is weak. Size is stated for part of the rows, as once, few or many counts, or as a class when the clone is expanded.

clone_size,j_call,v_call,d_call,cdr3_nt,cdr3_aa
.,TRBJ2-1,TRBV5-1,TRBD1,TGCGCCAGCAGCAAACCCGGGACAGGGGCCAATGAGCAGTTCTTC,CASSKPGTGANEQFF
.,TRBJ1-5,TRBV24-1,TRBD1,TGTGCCACCAGTGTCGACAGGGGGCGGATTCAGCCCCAGCATTTT,CATSVDRGRIQPQHF
.,TRBJ2-3,TRBV27,.,TGTGCCAGCAGCCGAAGACCGGGACACCGCACAGATACGCAGTATTTT,CASSRRPGHRTDTQYF
.,TRBJ2-4,TRBV18,.,TGTGCCAGCTCATCAGGGCGTGGAAACATTCAGTACTTC,CASSSGRGNIQYF
.,TRBJ2-1,TRBV28,.,TGTGCCAGCAGTTTGGCAGGGTACAATGAGCAGTTCTTC,CASSLAGYNEQFF
.,TRBJ2-3,TRBV18,.,TGTGCCAGCTCACCGGGGCGTGGGAGCACAGATACGCAGTATTTT,CASSPGRGSTDTQYF
.,TRBJ1-4,TRBV6-5,.,TGTGCCAGCAAGGTCAGGTCTAATGAAAAACTGTTTTTT,CASKVRSNEKLFF
few,TRBJ2-7,TRBV5-6,.,TGTGCCAGCAGCTTGGTGAGCGGCAGCTTCTACGAGCAGTACTTC,CASSLVSGSFYEQYF
.,TRBJ2-5,TRBV9,.,TGTGCCAGCAGCCCAGACAGCTTTAGAGAGACCCAGTACTTC,CASSPDSFRETQYF
.,TRBJ2-7,TRBV6-6,TRBD2,TGTGCCAGCAGTTACGCGGGGGTCGAGCAGTACTTC,CASSYAGVEQYF
.,TRBJ1-2,TRBV5-1,.,TGCGCCAGCAGCCCTCATTCCCGACAGGCCTATGGCTACACCTTC,CASSPHSRQAYGYTF
.,TRBJ2-7,TRBV5-1,.,TGCGCCAGCAGCGCCGAGGGACACCTGTACGAGCAGTACTTC,CASSAEGHLYEQYF
.,TRBJ1-4,TRBV29-1,TRBD1,TGCAGCGTTGAGACGGGGACAGCTAAAAAACTGTTTTTT,CSVETGTAKKLFF
.,TRBJ1-2,TRBV9,.,TGTGCCAGCAGCGGACTCGGCTACACCTTC,CASSGLGYTF
.,TRBJ1-2,TRBV2,TRBD1,TGTGCCAGCAGTGGACACCGGGACAGGTCCTATGGCTACACCTTC,CASSGHRDRSYGYTF
.,TRBJ1-2,TRBV2,TRBD1,TGTGCCAGCAGTGACAGGGGGTTTAACTATGGCTACACCTTC,CASSDRGFNYGYTF
.,TRBJ2-2,TRBV3-1/TRBV3-2,.,TGTGCCAGCAGCCAAGACTGGAACACCGGGGAGCTGTTTTTT,CASSQDWNTGELFF
.,TRBJ1-5,TRBV6-5,.,TGTGCCAGCAGTTACTCTGGGAAGGGGCAGCCCCAGCATTTT,CASSYSGKGQPQHF
.,TRBJ1-4,TRBV7-2,TRBD1,TGTGCCAGCAGCCCAGACAGGGTGGACGAAAAACTGTTTTTT,CASSPDRVDEKLFF
.,TRBJ2-5,TRBV3-1/TRBV3-2,TRBD1,TGTGCCAGCAGCCTCCGGGACAGGGGTTTCGGGACCCAGTACTTC,CASSLRDRGFGTQYF
.,TRBJ2-3,TRBV5-6,TRBD2,TGTGCCAGCAGCGTCGTAGCGGGGGGGTTCACAGATACGCAGTATTTT,CASSVVAGGFTDTQYF
.,TRBJ1-4,TRBV4-2,TRBD1,TGTGCCAGCAGCCGGGGGACAGGGCAAAATGAAAAACTGTTTTTT,CASSRGTGQNEKLFF
.,TRBJ2-7,TRBV7-2,TRBD2,TGTGCCAGCAGCCGGACTAGCCTTAGTAACGAGCAGTACTTC,CASSRTSLSNEQYF
.,TRBJ2-2,TRBV15,TRBD2,TGTGCCACCAGCAGGAGGGGACTAGCGGCGAACACCGGGGAGCTGTTTTTT,CATSRRGLAANTGELFF
.,TRBJ2-7,TRBV11-2,.,TGTGCCAGCAGAGAGGCCAGACAGTCCTACGAGCAGTACTTC,CASREARQSYEQYF
.,TRBJ2-5,TRBV19,.,TGTGCCAGCGGTCCCGGGGGTTGGGAGACCCAGTACTTC,CASGPGGWETQYF
.,TRBJ1-2,TRBV7-2,.,TGTGCCAGCAGCTTCGGGGGGGCGCGGGGCTACACCTTC,CASSFGGARGYTF
.,TRBJ2-5,TRBV6-5,.,TGTGCCAGCAGTCCAACTTTACAGGCCTCTGGGTACTTC,CASSPTLQASGYF
.,TRBJ1-3,TRBV25-1,.,TGTGCCAGCAGTGAATTGGGCCTCTCTGGAAACACCATATATTTT,CASSELGLSGNTIYF
.,TRBJ2-3,TRBV24-1,.,TGTGCCACCAGTGATCTCCCCCGCGGAGATACGCAGTATTTT,CATSDLPRGDTQYF
.,TRBJ1-6,TRBV14,.,TGTGCCAGCAGCCGGATTCTTCCGGGATTCCACAACAATTCACCCCTCCACTTT,CASSRILPGFHNNSPLHF
.,TRBJ1-1,TRBV19,.,TGTGCCAGTAGTGTCCCGCGCTCCACTGAAGCTTTCTTT,CASSVPRSTEAFF
.,TRBJ1-2,TRBV3-1/TRBV3-2,.,TGTGCCAGCAGCCAAAGGACACGAGCTAACTATGGCTACACCTTC,CASSQRTRANYGYTF
.,TRBJ2-1,TRBV7-2,.,TGTGCCAGCAGCTTTTCCAGGCCTGATGAGCAGTTCTTC,CASSFSRPDEQFF
.,TRBJ2-1,TRBV7-9,TRBD2,TGTGCCAGCAGCAGAAACCCGGGACTAGTAGACAATGAGCAGTTCTTC,CASSRNPGLVDNEQFF
.,TRBJ1-2,TRBV5-6,TRBD1,TGTGCCAGTCATAACCGGGACAGTAACTATGGCTACACCTTC,CASHNRDSNYGYTF
.,TRBJ1-1,TRBV15,.,TGTGCCACCAGCGAAGGATACAGGGATTCTGAAGCTTTCTTT,CATSEGYRDSEAFF
.,TRBJ1-1,TRBV9,.,TGTGCCAGCAGCGTAGAACAGGTTATAGGTGAAGCTTTCTTT,CASSVEQVIGEAFF
.,TRBJ1-6,TRBV7-2,TRBD1,TGTGCCAGCAACGACCGGGACAGGGTCTCACCCCTCCACTTT,CASNDRDRVSPLHF
.,TRBJ2-2,TRBV7-9,.,TGTGCCAGCAGCCTATCTACTAGCTGGGCCGGGGAGCTGTTTTTT,CASSLSTSWAGELFF